This TCR beta chain was sequenced during a study of shared clonotypes between healthy human individuals. The CDR3 loop spans 12 amino acids. V lost 3 bases and J lost 11, with 13 bases in between. In germline, CDR1 is LNHDA, CDR2 SQIVND (reference sequence). In replicate PCRs of sorted subsets, approximately 210 ng DNA, 29,000 or so T cell genomes, was used. The data were produced by immunoSEQ multiplex PCR, yet TCRdb's version contains in-frame clones alone and is incomplete. In the table there are approximately 2.4 million clones, approximately 94% of which are singletons. This clone was seen a handful of times. Its matching antigen is unknown. Points from the study as a whole: Only blood was sampled; tissue repertoires likely differ.

CD45RA-negative memory and CD45RA+ naive subsets were split from the CD4+ cells. J is TRBJ1-1 and V is TRBV19; possibly TRBD1 for D (6 bases). The sequenced sample consisted of naive CD4+ T cells sorted from blood. Documented subset: CD45RA+ positively selected. The clonotype was recovered from a man aged 18-30 years in good health. CDR3 loop: CASSMAGVGAFF. The CDR3 DNA reads TGTGCCAGTAGTATGGCAGGGGTCGGGGCTTTCTTT.